The 15 T cell receptor beta chains presented below share a single source sample, sequenced in a study of preoperative IRX-2 immunotherapy in early breast cancer. Treatment specified: preoperative locoregional IRX-2 cytokine immunotherapy. The protocol was immunoSEQ multiplex PCR, while the TCRdb copy is restricted to in-frame clones and leaves out a portion. Of tens of thousands of clones in the sample, roughly 77% were seen once. The source material was lymph node tissue, sampled after IRX-2 immunotherapy. These TCRs come from a human donor with breast cancer.

This clone was picked up a small number of times. The chain joins TRBV18 to TRBJ1-5, with a possible D match to TRBD1 (6 bases). The CDR3 loop spans 14 amino acids. The ends were cut back, 4 bases at V and 2 bases at J, with 9 bases in the middle. Germline CDR1 reads KGHSH; CDR2 reads LQKENI. The CDR3 is CASSQGGGNQPQHF. The CDR3 nucleotides read TGTGCCAGCTCACAGGGGGGTGGCAATCAGCCCCAGCATTTT.

The CDR3 region has the DNA TGTGCCAGCAGTGAATCGACAACCGGGCGTCAGCCCCAGCATTTT. It specifies CASSESTTGRQPQHF. The chain is built from TRBV6-7 and TRBJ1-5; D is uncertain. TRBV6-7 counts as an open reading frame of uncertain function. The CDR3 has 15 amino acids. V lost 5 bases and J 6 bases, leaving 17 bases between the germline ends.

This sequence joins TRBV19 and TRBJ1-2; possible D gene TRBD1, 6 bases. The CDR3 loop spans 16 amino acids. Germline CDR1 reads LNHDA; CDR2 reads SQIVND (reference sequence). V was trimmed by 5 bases and J by 6 bases, leaving 22 bases between them. In DNA, the CDR3 is TGTGCCAGTAGTCCATTGGGGCAGGGGAGGTTTGATGGCTACACCTTC. It encodes CASSPLGQGRFDGYTF.

The rearrangement uses TRBV29-1 and TRBJ1-2; 9 bases match TRBD1. Trimming at V came to 6 bases and at J to 7 bases, leaving 6 bases not matched to a gene. The CDR3 totals 12 residues. Germline loops: CDR1 SQVTM, CDR2 ANQGSEA. Here the CDR3 reads CSVGGQGGGYTF. As DNA, the CDR3 is TGCAGCGTGGGGGGACAGGGAGGTGGCTACACCTTC.

CDR3 bases: TGCGCCAGCAGCTTGGGTCCAGATTACAATGAGCAGTTCTTC. Protein: CASSLGPDYNEQFF. The genes are TRBV5-1 and TRBJ2-1; unclear D gene. The V gene lost 0 bases and the J gene lost 4 bases, with 8 bases spanning the gap. Germline V gives CDR1 SGHRS, CDR2 YFSETQ. The CDR3 totals 14 residues.

The rearrangement joins TRBV11-3 to TRBJ2-5; a weak D match, TRBD1 (8 bases). The germline V gene encodes CDR1 SGHNT and CDR2 YENEEA. The CDR3 length is 14 residues. V dropped 5 bases and J dropped 2 bases, with 12 bases sitting between them. This CDR3 is CASSLQGGQETQYF. The CDR3 nucleotides are TGTGCCAGCAGCCTACAGGGGGGGCAAGAGACCCAGTACTTC.

This chain connects TRBV18 to TRBJ1-1; D gene uncertain. The CDR3 runs to 13 residues. Germline assignment: CDR1 KGHSH and CDR2 LQKENI. Trimming pared 2 bases from V and 1 base from J, leaving 5 bases between. The CDR3 protein is CASSPGQNTEAFF. The CDR3 region has the DNA TGTGCCAGCTCACCAGGGCAGAACACTGAAGCTTTCTTT.

The chain carries TRBV6-8 and TRBJ1-2; TRBD1 matches at 11 bases. Germline V CDR1 and CDR2: MNHGY, SAAAGT. This CDR3 region has 15 residues. The V segment lost 6 bases and the J segment 7 bases; nucleotides outside the gene matches: 10. DNA of the CDR3: TGTGCCAGCAGCCACCGGGACAGGGGGGTTCGTGGCTACACCTTC. It is translated as CASSHRDRGVRGYTF.

The V gene is TRBV7-6, the J gene TRBJ1-4; D unresolved. The length of the CDR3 is 16 residues. Germline CDR1 is SGHVS and CDR2 is FNYEAQ. Trimming pared 2 bases from V and 5 bases from J, leaving 15 bases between. CDR3 DNA sequence: TGTGCCAGCAGCTTATTGTCTTGGGGTTCCAATGAAAAACTGTTTTTT. Encoded protein: CASSLLSWGSNEKLFF.

This clone was found a few times. The V gene is TRBV28, the J gene TRBJ2-7, with 7 bases that match TRBD1. The CDR3 consists of 16 residues. Unmatched junction bases numbered 10, after V lost 5 bases and J lost 0 bases. CDR1 MDHEN and CDR2 SYDVKM come from the germline V gene. The CDR3 is CASSPIDRDTSYEQYV. The DNA of the CDR3 is TGTGCCAGCAGTCCTATAGACAGGGATACCTCCTACGAGCAGTACGTC.

V is TRBV18 and J is TRBJ1-2, with a tentative D call TRBD1 (6 bases). Germline V lookup: CDR1 KGHSH, CDR2 LQKENI. V lost 2 bases, J lost 5 bases, and 18 bases lay in between. CDR3 length equals 16 residues. The CDR3 spells CASSPTPSGAPYGYTF. As DNA, the CDR3 is TGTGCCAGCTCACCAACGCCCTCAGGGGCGCCATATGGCTACACCTTC.

V gene TRBV14 combines with J gene TRBJ1-1; perhaps TRBD1 as D (6 bases). The V end lost 0 bases, the J end lost 5 bases, and 22 bases lay between the germline ends. Per the germline V gene, CDR1 is SGHDN and CDR2 is FVKESK. The CDR3 totals 18 residues. In DNA, the CDR3 is TGTGCCAGCAGCCAAGATCATCGGCAGGGGATTAGGACAACTGAAGCTTTCTTT. Translated, it gives CASSQDHRQGIRTTEAFF. Full variable domain (remainder filled in from reference TRBV14 and TRBJ1-1): EAGVTQFPSHSVIEKGQTVTLRCDPISGHDNLYWYRRVMGKEIKFLLHFVKESKQDESGMPNNRFLAERTGGTYSTLKVQPAELEDSGVYFCASSQDHRQGIRTTEAFFGQGTRLTVV.

This sequence joins TRBV15 and TRBJ2-5; 10 positions agree with TRBD2. V lost 5 bases to trimming and J lost 6 bases; unmatched junction nucleotides: 9. This CDR3 has 15 amino acids. Looked up from germline, CDR1 is LNHNV and CDR2 is YYDKDF (reference sequence). The chain's CDR3 is CATSGLAGDIKTQYF. In DNA, the CDR3 is TGTGCCACCAGCGGTCTAGCGGGGGATATAAAGACCCAGTACTTC.

The chain is built from TRBV28 and TRBJ2-7, with D perhaps matching TRBD1 (6 bases). Between the trimmed V and J ends, which lost 5 bases and 2 bases, there was a span of 16 bases. The length of the CDR3 is 15 residues. Germline V gene sequence: CDR1 MDHEN, CDR2 SYDVKM. CDR3 protein: CASSNLRDKTYEQYV. CDR3 in DNA: TGTGCCAGCAGTAACCTTCGGGACAAGACCTACGAGCAGTACGTC.

This sequence joins TRBV18 and TRBJ2-7; 7 bases line up with TRBD1. The germline V gene has CDR1 KGHSH and CDR2 LQKENI. The CDR3 extends over 13 amino acids. The J segment lost 7 bases and the V segment lost 6 bases, leaving 9 bases of the junction unmatched. The chain's CDR3 is CASSRQGSGEQYF. The CDR3 bases are TGTGCCAGCTCCCGACAGGGTTCTGGGGAGCAGTACTTC.